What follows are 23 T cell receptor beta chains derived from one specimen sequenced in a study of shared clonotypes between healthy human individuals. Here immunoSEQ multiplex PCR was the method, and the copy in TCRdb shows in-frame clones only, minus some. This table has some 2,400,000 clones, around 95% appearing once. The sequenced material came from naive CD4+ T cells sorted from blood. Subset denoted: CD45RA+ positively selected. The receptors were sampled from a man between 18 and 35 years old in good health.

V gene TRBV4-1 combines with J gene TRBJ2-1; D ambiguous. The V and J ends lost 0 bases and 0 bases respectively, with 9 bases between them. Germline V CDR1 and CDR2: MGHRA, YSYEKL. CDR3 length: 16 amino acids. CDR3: CASSQEYSLSYNEQFF. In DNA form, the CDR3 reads TGCGCCAGCAGCCAAGAGTACTCCCTCTCCTACAATGAGCAGTTCTTC.

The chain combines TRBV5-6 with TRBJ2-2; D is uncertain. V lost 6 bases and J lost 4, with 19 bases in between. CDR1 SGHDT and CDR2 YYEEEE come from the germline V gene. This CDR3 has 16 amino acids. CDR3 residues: CASNDLGVTSTGELFF. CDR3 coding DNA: TGTGCCAGCAACGATCTTGGGGTGACTTCCACCGGGGAGCTGTTTTTT.

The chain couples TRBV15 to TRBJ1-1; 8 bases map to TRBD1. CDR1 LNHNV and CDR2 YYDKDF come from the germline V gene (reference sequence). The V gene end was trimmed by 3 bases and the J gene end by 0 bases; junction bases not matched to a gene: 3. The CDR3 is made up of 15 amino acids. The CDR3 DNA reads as TGTGCCACCAGCAGGGGGGACAGGATGAACACTGAAGCTTTCTTT. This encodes CATSRGDRMNTEAFF.

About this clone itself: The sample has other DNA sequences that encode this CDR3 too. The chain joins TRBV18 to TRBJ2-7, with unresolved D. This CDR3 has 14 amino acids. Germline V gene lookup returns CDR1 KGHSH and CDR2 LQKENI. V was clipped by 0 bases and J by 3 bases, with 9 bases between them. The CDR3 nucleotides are TGTGCCAGCTCACCACCCGGCAGAAGCTACGAGCAGTACTTC. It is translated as CASSPPGRSYEQYF.

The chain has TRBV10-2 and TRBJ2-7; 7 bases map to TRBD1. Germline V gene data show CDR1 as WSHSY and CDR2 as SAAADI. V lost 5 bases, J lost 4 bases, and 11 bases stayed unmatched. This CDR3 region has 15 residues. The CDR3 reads CASSPALGQIYEQYF. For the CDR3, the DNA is TGCGCCAGCAGTCCCGCTTTGGGACAGATATACGAGCAGTACTTC.

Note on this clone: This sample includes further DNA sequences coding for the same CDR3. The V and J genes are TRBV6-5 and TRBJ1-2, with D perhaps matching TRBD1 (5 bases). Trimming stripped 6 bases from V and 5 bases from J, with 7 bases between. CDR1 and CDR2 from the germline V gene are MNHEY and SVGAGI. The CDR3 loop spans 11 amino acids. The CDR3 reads CASRRGYGYTF. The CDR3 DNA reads TGTGCCAGCAGGCGGGGGTATGGCTACACCTTC.

DNA of the CDR3: TGTGCCACCGGTCTCAGAACAGGAGCCTCTGGAAACACCATATATTTT. Translation gives CATGLRTGASGNTIYF. The rearrangement links TRBV7-8 to TRBJ1-3, with TRBD1 as a possible D gene (5 bases). V was pared by 10 bases and J by 0 bases, with 19 bases between. The CDR3 length is 16 residues. Looked up from germline, CDR1 is SGHVS and CDR2 is FQNEAQ.

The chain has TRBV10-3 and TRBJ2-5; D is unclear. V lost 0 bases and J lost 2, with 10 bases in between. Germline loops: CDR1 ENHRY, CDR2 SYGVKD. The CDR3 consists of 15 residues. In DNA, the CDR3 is TGTGCCATCAGTGAGTCGGACCGTCGGCAAGAGACCCAGTACTTC. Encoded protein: CAISESDRRQETQYF.

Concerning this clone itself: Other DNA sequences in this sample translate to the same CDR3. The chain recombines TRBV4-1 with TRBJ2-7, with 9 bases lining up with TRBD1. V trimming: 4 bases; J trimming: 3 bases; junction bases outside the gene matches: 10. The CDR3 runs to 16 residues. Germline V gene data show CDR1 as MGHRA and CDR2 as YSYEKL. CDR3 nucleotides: TGCGCCAGCAGCCGATCCGGGACAGGGATAAGCTACGAGCAGTACTTC. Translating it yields CASSRSGTGISYEQYF.

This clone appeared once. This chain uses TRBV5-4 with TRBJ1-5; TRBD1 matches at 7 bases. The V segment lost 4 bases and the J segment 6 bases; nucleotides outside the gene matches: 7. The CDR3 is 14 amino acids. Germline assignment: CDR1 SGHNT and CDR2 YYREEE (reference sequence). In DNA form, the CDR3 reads TGTGCCAGCAGCCCCGGGACAGAGGGTCAGCCCCAGCATTTT. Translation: CASSPGTEGQPQHF.

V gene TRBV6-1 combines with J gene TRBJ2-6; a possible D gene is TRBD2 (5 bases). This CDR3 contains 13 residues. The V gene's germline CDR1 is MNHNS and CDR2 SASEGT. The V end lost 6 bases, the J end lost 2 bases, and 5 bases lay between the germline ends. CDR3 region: CASRAAGANVLTF. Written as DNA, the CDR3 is TGTGCCAGCAGAGCGGCTGGGGCCAACGTCCTGACTTTC.

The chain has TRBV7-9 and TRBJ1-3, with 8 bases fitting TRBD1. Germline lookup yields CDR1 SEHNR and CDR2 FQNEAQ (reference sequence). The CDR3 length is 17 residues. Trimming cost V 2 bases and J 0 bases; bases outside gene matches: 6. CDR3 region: CASSLLRDRTSGNTIYF. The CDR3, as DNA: TGTGCCAGCAGCTTACTAAGGGACAGGACCTCTGGAAACACCATATATTTT. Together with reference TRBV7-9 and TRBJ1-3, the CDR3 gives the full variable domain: DTGVSQNPRHKITKRGQNVTFRCDPISEHNRLYWYRQTLGQGPEFLTYFQNEAQLEKSRLLSDRFSAERPKGSFSTLEIQRTEQGDSAMYLCASSLLRDRTSGNTIYFGEGSWLTVV.

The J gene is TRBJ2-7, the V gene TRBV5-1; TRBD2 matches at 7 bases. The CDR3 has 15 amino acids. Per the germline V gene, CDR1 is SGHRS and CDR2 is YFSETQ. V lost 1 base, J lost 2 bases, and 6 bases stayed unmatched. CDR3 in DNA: TGCGCCAGCAGCTTGCTCCCTAGCGGCACCTACGAGCAGTACTTC. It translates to CASSLLPSGTYEQYF.

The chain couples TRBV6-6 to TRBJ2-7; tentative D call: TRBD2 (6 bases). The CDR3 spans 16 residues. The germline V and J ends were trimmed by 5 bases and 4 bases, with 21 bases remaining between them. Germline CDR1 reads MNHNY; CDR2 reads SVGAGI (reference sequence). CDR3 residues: CASSPSIGTSPYEQYF. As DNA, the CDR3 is TGTGCCAGCAGTCCATCCATCGGTACTAGCCCGTACGAGCAGTACTTC.

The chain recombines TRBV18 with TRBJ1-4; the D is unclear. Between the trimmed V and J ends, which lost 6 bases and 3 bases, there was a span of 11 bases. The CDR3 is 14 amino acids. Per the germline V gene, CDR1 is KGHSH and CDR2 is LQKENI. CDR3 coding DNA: TGTGCCAGCTCGCTTTCTCGGGCTAATGAAAAACTGTTTTTT. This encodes CASSLSRANEKLFF.

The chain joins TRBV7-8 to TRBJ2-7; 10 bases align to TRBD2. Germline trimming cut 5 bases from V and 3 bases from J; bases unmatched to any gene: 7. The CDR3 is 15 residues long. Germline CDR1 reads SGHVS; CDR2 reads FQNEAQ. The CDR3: CASSATSGRFYEQYF. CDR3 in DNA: TGTGCCAGCAGCGCGACTAGCGGGCGGTTCTACGAGCAGTACTTC.

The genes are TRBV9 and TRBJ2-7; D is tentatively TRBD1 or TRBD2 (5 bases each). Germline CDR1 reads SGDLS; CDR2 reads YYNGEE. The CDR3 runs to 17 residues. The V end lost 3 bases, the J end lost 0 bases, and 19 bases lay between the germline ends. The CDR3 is CASSAGWGAGDSYEQYF. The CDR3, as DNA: TGTGCCAGCAGCGCCGGATGGGGCGCGGGCGACTCCTACGAGCAGTACTTC.

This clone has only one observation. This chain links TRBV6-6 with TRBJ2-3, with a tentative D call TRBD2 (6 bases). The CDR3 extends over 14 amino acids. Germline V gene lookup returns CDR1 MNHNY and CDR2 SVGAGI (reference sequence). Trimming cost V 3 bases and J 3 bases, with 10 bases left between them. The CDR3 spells CASSYGGETDTQYF. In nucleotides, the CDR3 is TGTGCCAGCAGTTATGGCGGGGAAACAGATACGCAGTATTTT.

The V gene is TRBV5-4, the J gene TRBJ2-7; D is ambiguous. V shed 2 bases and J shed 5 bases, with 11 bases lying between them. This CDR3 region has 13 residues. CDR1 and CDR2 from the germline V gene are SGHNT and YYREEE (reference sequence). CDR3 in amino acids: CASSLFPEHEQYF. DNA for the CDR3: TGTGCCAGCAGCTTATTTCCGGAGCACGAGCAGTACTTC.

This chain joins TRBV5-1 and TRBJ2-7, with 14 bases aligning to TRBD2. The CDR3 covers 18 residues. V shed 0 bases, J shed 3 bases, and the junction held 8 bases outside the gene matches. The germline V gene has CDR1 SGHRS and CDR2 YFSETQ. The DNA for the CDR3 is TGCGCCAGCAGCTTGGTAGGGACTAGCGGGGGAAGTGGCTACGAGCAGTACTTC. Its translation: CASSLVGTSGGSGYEQYF.

CDR3 sequence reads: CASSLEAGSLDGYTF. DNA of the CDR3: TGCGCCAGCAGCTTGGAGGCAGGGAGTTTGGATGGCTACACCTTC. The gene calls are TRBV5-1 and TRBJ1-2; possibly TRBD1 for D (5 bases). Germline V gene data show CDR1 as SGHRS and CDR2 as YFSETQ. Trimming took off 0 bases at V and 6 bases at J, with 15 bases between the two ends. The CDR3 covers 15 residues.

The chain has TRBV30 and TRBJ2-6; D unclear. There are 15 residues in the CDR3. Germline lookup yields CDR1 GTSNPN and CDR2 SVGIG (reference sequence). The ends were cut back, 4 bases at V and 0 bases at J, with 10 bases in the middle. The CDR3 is CAWIGRLSGANVLTF. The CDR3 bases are TGTGCCTGGATCGGACGCCTCTCTGGGGCCAACGTCCTGACTTTC.

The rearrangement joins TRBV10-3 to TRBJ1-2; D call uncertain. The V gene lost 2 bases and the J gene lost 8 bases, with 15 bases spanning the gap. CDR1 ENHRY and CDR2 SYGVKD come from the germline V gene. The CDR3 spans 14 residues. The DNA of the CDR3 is TGTGCCATCAGTGAGGACGGAAACTGGGGAGGCTACACCTTC. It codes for CAISEDGNWGGYTF.